These 19 T cell receptor beta chains were all obtained from the same sample, sequenced in a study of T cell responses to AZD1222 COVID-19 vaccine. This table comes from immunoSEQ multiplex PCR, and its TCRdb copy is limited to in-frame clones, with some not included. The table shows just under 95,000 clones, with about nine tenths occurring only once. The sequenced sample was peripheral blood, obtained on day 0 of AZD1222 vaccination. These receptors all stem from an adult in good health.

The gene calls are TRBV3-1 (or the pseudogene TRBV3-2) and TRBJ2-5; perhaps TRBD1 as D (6 bases). Germline V gene data show CDR1 as LGHDT and CDR2 as YNNKEL (reference sequence). The length of the CDR3 is 17 residues. Trimming stripped 0 bases from V and 5 bases from J, with 19 bases between. The CDR3 loop reads CASSQDSPVAGAETQYF. CDR3 bases: TGTGCCAGCAGCCAAGATTCTCCGGTGGCAGGGGCGGAGACCCAGTACTTC.

The genes are TRBV28 and TRBJ2-1; D remains unclear. Germline CDR1 MDHEN, CDR2 SYDVKM. V was clipped by 7 bases and J by 8 bases, with 12 bases between them. The CDR3 covers 12 residues. As DNA, the CDR3 is TGTGCCAGCAAGCCCCTCCGCCATGAGCAGTTCTTC. It is translated as CASKPLRHEQFF.

This clone has a single count. The chain employs TRBV3-1 (or the pseudogene TRBV3-2) and TRBJ1-2; perhaps TRBD1 as D (5 bases). CDR1 and CDR2 (germline): LGHDT, YNNKEL (reference sequence). V was cut by 0 bases and J by 7 bases, with 12 bases left in between. The CDR3 length is 14 residues. Here the CDR3 reads CASSQDPGEGGYTF. In nucleotides, the CDR3 is TGTGCCAGCAGCCAAGATCCGGGGGAAGGTGGCTACACCTTC.

This chain joins TRBV30 and TRBJ2-7; TRBD2 matches at 7 bases. V lost 5 bases and J lost 6; bases outside the gene matches: 16. Germline V gene data show CDR1 as GTSNPN and CDR2 as SVGIG (reference sequence). This CDR3 contains 15 residues. The CDR3 spells CAWSKGWGSGGEQYF. CDR3 nucleotide sequence: TGTGCCTGGTCAAAAGGGTGGGGTTCGGGGGGCGAGCAGTACTTC.

The chain employs TRBV4-2 and TRBJ1-2; D ambiguous. V gave up 3 bases and J gave up 6 bases, with 8 bases separating them. Germline V gene data show CDR1 as LGHNA and CDR2 as YNFKEQ. The CDR3 is 12 residues long. The CDR3 region has the DNA TGTGCCAGCAGCCATAGAAACGATGGCTACACCTTC. It codes for CASSHRNDGYTF.

The chain couples TRBV12-3 or TRBV12-4 to TRBJ2-7; D is undetermined. This CDR3 has 12 amino acids. Trimming removed 3 bases at V and 3 bases at J, with 6 bases between. CDR3 residues: CASSFSGYEQYF. CDR3 coding DNA: TGTGCCAGCAGTTTCTCCGGCTACGAGCAGTACTTC.

The chain is built from TRBV6-5 and TRBJ1-5; no clear D gene. The CDR3 sequence is 13 residues long. V was pared by 8 bases and J by 5 bases, with 13 bases between. Germline V gene data show CDR1 as MNHEY and CDR2 as SVGAGI. CDR3 DNA: TGTGCCAGCGCCGTTTGGGTAGATCAGCCCCAGCATTTT. This gives the protein CASAVWVDQPQHF.

The chain carries TRBV5-1 and TRBJ2-1; 16 bases are a match to TRBD2. V gave up 0 bases and J gave up 15 bases; unmatched junction bases: 9. This CDR3 contains 16 residues. Germline V gene lookup returns CDR1 SGHRS and CDR2 YFSETQ. The CDR3 nucleotides are TGCGCCAGCAGCTTGGCCATGGGACTAGCGGGGGGGCTTGGGTTCTTC. Residues: CASSLAMGLAGGLGFF.

This rearrangement joins TRBV5-1 to TRBJ2-5, with no clear D. CDR1 is SGHRS, CDR2 YFSETQ, per germline. V was cut by 7 bases and J by 3 bases, with 10 bases left in between. The CDR3 consists of 12 residues. CDR3 DNA sequence: TGCGCCAGCGGCCACTCCGAAGAGACCCAGTACTTC. Translated: CASGHSEETQYF.

The V gene is TRBV5-1, the J gene TRBJ1-4, with 7 bases aligning to TRBD1. The junction had 6 bases not matched to a gene; V was cut back by 4 bases and J by 3 bases. The V gene's germline CDR1 is SGHRS and CDR2 YFSETQ. This CDR3 spans 15 amino acids. The CDR3 region has the DNA TGCGCCAGCAGCGATTCAGGGGGTCCTAATGAAAAACTGTTTTTT. It specifies CASSDSGGPNEKLFF.

J is TRBJ2-5 and V is TRBV19; no definite D call. This CDR3 comprises 13 residues. In germline, CDR1 is LNHDA, CDR2 SQIVND (reference sequence). The V end lost 4 bases, the J end lost 5 bases, and 11 bases lay between the germline ends. The CDR3 DNA sequence: TGTGCCAGTAGTAGGAGTAGTGGGGAGACCCAGTACTTC. Translated, it gives CASSRSSGETQYF.

CDR3 region: CASSRLATYEQYF. Here the CDR3 DNA reads TGTGCCAGCAGCCGACTAGCGACGTACGAGCAGTACTTC. The V gene is TRBV27, the J gene TRBJ2-7; TRBD2 matches at 8 bases. The length of the CDR3 is 13 residues. CDR1 MNHEY and CDR2 SMNVEV come from the germline V gene (reference sequence). The V gene end was trimmed by 6 bases and the J gene end by 4 bases; junction bases not matched to a gene: 5.

The J gene is TRBJ2-7, the V gene TRBV4-2, with D perhaps TRBD1 or TRBD2 (5 bases each). Germline values: CDR1 LGHNA, CDR2 YNFKEQ. The CDR3 loop spans 17 amino acids. The germline V and J ends were trimmed by 1 base and 3 bases, with 19 bases remaining between them. The CDR3 is CASSQATGASSYYEQYF. The CDR3 DNA reads as TGTGCCAGCAGCCAAGCAACCGGGGCTAGCAGCTACTACGAGCAGTACTTC.

This chain connects TRBV4-2 to TRBJ1-3, with D maybe TRBD1 (6 bases). The germline V gene encodes CDR1 LGHNA and CDR2 YNFKEQ. V lost 1 base, J lost 5 bases, and 9 bases lay in between. This CDR3 is built from 14 residues. CDR3 sequence: CASSQGQDRNTIYF. DNA of the CDR3: TGTGCCAGCAGCCAAGGACAGGACCGAAACACCATATATTTT.

The rearrangement links TRBV7-9 to TRBJ1-2, with D possibly matching TRBD1 (5 bases). This CDR3 spans 15 amino acids. V dropped 5 bases and J dropped 5 bases, with 18 bases sitting between them. Per the germline V gene, CDR1 is SEHNR and CDR2 is FQNEAQ (reference sequence). DNA of the CDR3: TGTGCCAGCAGCCCCGGGGGTCGGTCAGCTTATGGCTACACCTTC. This encodes CASSPGGRSAYGYTF. Full variable domain (outside the CDR3, taken from reference TRBV7-9 and TRBJ1-2): DTGVSQNPRHKITKRGQNVTFRCDPISEHNRLYWYRQTLGQGPEFLTYFQNEAQLEKSRLLSDRFSAERPKGSFSTLEIQRTEQGDSAMYLCASSPGGRSAYGYTFGSGTRLTVV.

The chain is built from TRBV27 and TRBJ1-1; D is uncertain. The CDR3 contains 13 residues. V shed 3 bases and J shed 5 bases, with 10 bases lying between them. CDR1 MNHEY and CDR2 SMNVEV come from the germline V gene (reference sequence). CDR3 loop: CASSFIAGTEAFF. The CDR3 DNA reads TGTGCCAGCAGTTTCATAGCGGGGACTGAAGCTTTCTTT.

The V and J genes are TRBV7-2 and TRBJ1-5, with D perhaps matching TRBD1 (6 bases). Trimming took off 1 base at V and 5 bases at J, with 12 bases between the two ends. Germline V CDR1 and CDR2: SGHTA, FQGNSA. The CDR3 loop spans 15 amino acids. CDR3 bases: TGTGCCAGCAGCTTAGAGGCATACAGGGATCAGCCCCAGCATTTT. Amino acid sequence: CASSLEAYRDQPQHF.

The genes are TRBV6-4 and TRBJ2-1, with a tentative D call TRBD2 (5 bases). Trimming stripped 0 bases from V and 9 bases from J, with 12 bases between. Germline CDR1 is MRHNA and CDR2 is SNTAGT. This CDR3 comprises 14 residues. The CDR3 here is CASSDSASSGEQFF. The CDR3 DNA follows: TGTGCCAGCAGTGACTCGGCTAGCTCGGGTGAGCAGTTCTTC.

The rearrangement joins TRBV6-5 to TRBJ2-7; 9 bases are shared with TRBD1. With 6 bases clipped from V and 3 bases from J, the junction kept 3 bases outside the gene matches. The CDR3 loop spans 13 amino acids. Germline CDR1 and CDR2: MNHEY and SVGAGI. The CDR3 coding sequence is TGTGCCAGCAGCGGACAGGGGAGCTACGAGCAGTACTTC. It encodes CASSGQGSYEQYF.